This TCR beta chain derives from a study of blood T cells in healthy people across ages. Overall study results and limits: A roughly linear age-dependent decrease characterized TCR beta diversity per million T cells.

The CDR3 is 18 amino acids. Germline V gene sequence: CDR1 SGHTA, CDR2 FQGTGA. The V and J ends lost 0 bases and 5 bases, in that order; junction bases with no gene match: 12. A J-beta primer mix and a sample-barcoded 5' primer were used in a second PCR of roughly 6 to 11 cycles. Through a template-switch adaptor with 12 random nucleotides, each cDNA molecule received a tag. TCRdb redid the calling of the 5' RACE reads with MiXCR, one entry per CDR3 protein. Here the sample spans about 1 million distinct CDR3 sequences, 35% to 55% being singletons. The sample, about 10 milliliters of peripheral blood, was drawn from each donor. Each sample provided at least 6 micrograms of extracted total RNA. This clonotype was detected only a few times. Its antigen is not identified.

This receptor was identified in a woman aged 60 to 75 in good health. The sequencing input was blood. The rearrangement links TRBV7-3 to TRBJ1-5, with 8 bases lining up with TRBD1. CDR3 bases: TGTGCCAGCAGCTTAACCCTCGGGACAGGAATTTTCTATCAGCCCCAGCATTTT. This encodes CASSLTLGTGIFYQPQHF.